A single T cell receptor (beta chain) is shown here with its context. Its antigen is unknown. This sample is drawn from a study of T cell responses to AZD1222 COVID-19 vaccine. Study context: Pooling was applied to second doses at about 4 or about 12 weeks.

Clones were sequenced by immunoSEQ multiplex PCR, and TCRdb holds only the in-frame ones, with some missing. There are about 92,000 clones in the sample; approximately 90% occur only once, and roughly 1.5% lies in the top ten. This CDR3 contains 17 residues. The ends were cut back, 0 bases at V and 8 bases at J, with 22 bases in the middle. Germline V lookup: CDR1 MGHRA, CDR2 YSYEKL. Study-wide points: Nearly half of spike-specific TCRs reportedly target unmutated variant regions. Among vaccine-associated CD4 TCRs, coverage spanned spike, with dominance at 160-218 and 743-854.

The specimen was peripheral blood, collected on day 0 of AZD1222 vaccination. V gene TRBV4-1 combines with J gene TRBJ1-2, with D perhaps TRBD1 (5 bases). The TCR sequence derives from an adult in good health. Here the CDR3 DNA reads TGCGCCAGCAGCCAAGAGAATCTTGGGGCAGGGAATCGAGGCTACACCTTC. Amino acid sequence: CASSQENLGAGNRGYTF.